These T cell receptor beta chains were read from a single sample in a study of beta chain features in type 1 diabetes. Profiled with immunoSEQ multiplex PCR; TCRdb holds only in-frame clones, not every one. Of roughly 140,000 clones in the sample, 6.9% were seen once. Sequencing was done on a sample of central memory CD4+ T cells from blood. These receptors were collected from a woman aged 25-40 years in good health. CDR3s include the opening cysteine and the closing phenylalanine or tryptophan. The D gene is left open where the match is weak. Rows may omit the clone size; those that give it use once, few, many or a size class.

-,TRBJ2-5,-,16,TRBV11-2,TGTGCCAGCAGCTCCTCTTACCAACTAGCTCGAGAGACCCAGTACTTC,CASSSSYQLARETQYF
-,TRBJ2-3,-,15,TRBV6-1,TGTGCCAGCACCATCAACAGGGCGAGCACAGATACGCAGTATTTT,CASTINRASTDTQYF
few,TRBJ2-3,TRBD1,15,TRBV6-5,TGTGCCAGCAGTTCCCCGGGACAGCTTCGGGATACGCAGTATTTT,CASSSPGQLRDTQYF
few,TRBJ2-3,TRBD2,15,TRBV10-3,TGTGCCATCAGTCGGACTAGCGTATACACAGATACGCAGTATTTT,CAISRTSVYTDTQYF
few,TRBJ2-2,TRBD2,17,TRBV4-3,TGCGCCAGCAGCCCCGGACTAGCGGGAGGTATCACCGGGGAGCTGTTTTTT,CASSPGLAGGITGELFF
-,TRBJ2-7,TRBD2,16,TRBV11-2,TGTGCCAGCAGCTTATTCCCTAGCGGGAGTAGGTACGAGCAGTACTTC,CASSLFPSGSRYEQYF
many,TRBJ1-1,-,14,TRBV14,TGTGCCAGCAGCCTCCAACTAACCGACACTGAAGCTTTCTTT,CASSLQLTDTEAFF
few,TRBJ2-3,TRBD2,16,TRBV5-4,TGTGCCAGCAGCTTTAGGACTAGCGACTACACAGATACGCAGTATTTT,CASSFRTSDYTDTQYF
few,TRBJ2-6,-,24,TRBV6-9,TGTGCCAGCAGTTATAGGCCCGGATTCTGGAATATGTCAGGGAAGGCCTCTGGGGCCAACGTCCTGACTTTC,CASSYRPGFWNMSGKASGANVLTF
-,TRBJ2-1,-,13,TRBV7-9,TGTGCCAGCAGTAAGGGACTGGTTGATGAGCAGTTCTTC,CASSKGLVDEQFF
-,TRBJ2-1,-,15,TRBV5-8,TGTGCCAGCACTACCTTTGGACAATTATACAATGAGCAGTTCTTC,CASTTFGQLYNEQFF
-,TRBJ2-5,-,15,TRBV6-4,TGTGCCAGCAGACCGGGACTCTTGGAGGGGGAGACCCAGTACTTC,CASRPGLLEGETQYF
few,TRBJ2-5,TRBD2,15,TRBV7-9,TGTGCCAGCAGCTTGGGACTAGCGCGGGCGGAGACCCAGTACTTC,CASSLGLARAETQYF
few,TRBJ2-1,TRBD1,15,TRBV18,TGTGCCAGCTCACCGTTGGGACAGGGAAGCAATGAGCAGTTCTTC,CASSPLGQGSNEQFF
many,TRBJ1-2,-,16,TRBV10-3,TGTGCCATCAGTGGAGGGAATTGGGGGGAGAGCTATGGCTACACCTTC,CAISGGNWGESYGYTF
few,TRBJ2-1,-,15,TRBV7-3,TGTGCCAGCAGCTCCAACATAGCCGGGTACAATGAGCAGTTCTTC,CASSSNIAGYNEQFF
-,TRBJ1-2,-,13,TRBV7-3,TGTGCCAGCAGCTCCAGGGAGGGGTATGGCTACACCTTC,CASSSREGYGYTF
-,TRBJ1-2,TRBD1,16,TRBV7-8,TGTGCCAGCAGCTTAGGGGGACAGGGGCTTGGCTATGGCTACACCTTC,CASSLGGQGLGYGYTF
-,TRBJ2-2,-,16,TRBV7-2,TGTGCCACCCCCTCTAAACGGGAGTTGAACACCGGGGAGCTGTTTTTT,CATPSKRELNTGELFF
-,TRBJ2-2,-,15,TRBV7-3,TGTGCCAGCAGCTCGACGGACAGTAACACCGGGGAGCTGTTTTTT,CASSSTDSNTGELFF
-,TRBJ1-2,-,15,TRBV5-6,TGTGCCAGCAGCTTAAGCACGGCCCGGGGGTATGGCTACACCTTC,CASSLSTARGYGYTF
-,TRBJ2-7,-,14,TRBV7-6,TGTGCCAGCAGCTTGTCGGGGTCTACCTACGAGCAGTACTTC,CASSLSGSTYEQYF
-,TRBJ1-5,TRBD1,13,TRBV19,TGTGCCAGTAGTACCCAGGGGGATCAGCCCCAGCATTTT,CASSTQGDQPQHF
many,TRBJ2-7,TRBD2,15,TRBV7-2,TGTGCCAGCACCCGGACTAGCGGGTTTGGCTACGAGCAGTACTTC,CASTRTSGFGYEQYF
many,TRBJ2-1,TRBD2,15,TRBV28,TGTGCCAGCAGTTTGTTGCGGGAGGGCCTGAATGAGCAGTTCTTC,CASSLLREGLNEQFF
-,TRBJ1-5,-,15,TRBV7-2,TGTGCCAGCAGCCCGGACAGCTCTCCCAATCAGCCCCAGCATTTT,CASSPDSSPNQPQHF